This entry lists 12 T cell receptor beta chains sequenced from one sample in a study of blood T cell repertoires in COVID-19. The method was immunoSEQ multiplex PCR; TCRdb's version includes in-frame clones alone and lacks a portion of them. Among around 250,000 clones listed, roughly 85% were seen once. The sequencing input was peripheral blood. The source is a woman younger than 35 with acute or convalescent COVID-19.

The rearrangement joins TRBV9 to TRBJ2-3; 7 bases line up with TRBD2. V lost 0 bases, J lost 0 bases, and 4 bases stayed unmatched. This CDR3 is 16 amino acids long. Germline lookup yields CDR1 SGDLS and CDR2 YYNGEE. CDR3 sequence reads: CASSVVAGASTDTQYF. The CDR3 DNA reads TGTGCCAGCAGCGTAGTGGCGGGAGCTAGCACAGATACGCAGTATTTT.

The chain combines TRBV28 with TRBJ2-1, with 12 nucleotides matching TRBD2. Germline trimming cut 3 bases from V and 5 bases from J; bases unmatched to any gene: 2. Germline V lookup: CDR1 MDHEN, CDR2 SYDVKM. The CDR3 loop spans 15 amino acids. The CDR3, as DNA: TGTGCCAGCAGTTTCCGGACTAGCGGGGACAATGAGCAGTTCTTC. It specifies CASSFRTSGDNEQFF.

This clone has just one count. The chain is built from TRBV24-1 and TRBJ2-1, with no clear D. Germline values: CDR1 KGHDR, CDR2 SFDVKD. This CDR3 comprises 17 residues. Trimming cost V 3 bases and J 0 bases, with 14 bases left between them. Written as DNA, the CDR3 is TGTGCCACCAGTGATCCCGCAACTGAGCGCTCCTACAATGAGCAGTTCTTC. Its translation: CATSDPATERSYNEQFF.

V usage is TRBV11-3 and J usage is TRBJ2-2; 10 bases match TRBD2. This CDR3 region has 16 residues. Germline V CDR1 and CDR2: SGHNT, YENEEA. The J segment lost 4 bases and the V segment lost 5 bases, leaving 7 bases of the junction unmatched. Here the CDR3 DNA reads TGTGCCAGCAGCCTCAAGCGGGAGGGCCTCACCGGGGAGCTGTTTTTT. Translation: CASSLKREGLTGELFF.

CDR3 nucleotide sequence: TGTGCCTGGAGTGGACAGAATTTCGAACGAGCTTTCTTT. It is translated as CAWSGQNFERAFF. The chain employs TRBV30 and TRBJ1-1; weak D call: TRBD1 (5 bases). Looked up from germline, CDR1 is GTSNPN and CDR2 is SVGIG (reference sequence). The ends were cut back, 1 base at V and 10 bases at J, with 16 bases in the middle. The CDR3 spans 13 residues.

This chain links TRBV24-1 with TRBJ1-2; D unresolved. CDR3 size: 13 residues. The germline V gene encodes CDR1 KGHDR and CDR2 SFDVKD. Trimming removed 5 bases at V and 3 bases at J, with 9 bases between. The CDR3: CATSGPGDYGYTF. CDR3 bases: TGTGCCACCAGTGGCCCAGGCGACTATGGCTACACCTTC.

CDR3 in amino acids: CASSRGNQPQHF. CDR3 bases: TGTGCCAGCAGTCGGGGCAATCAGCCCCAGCATTTT. The rearrangement joins TRBV28 to TRBJ1-5; no definite D call. The CDR3 sequence is 12 residues long. Trimming left V 5 bases short and J 2 bases short, with 4 bases between. Germline assignment: CDR1 MDHEN and CDR2 SYDVKM.

The genes are TRBV4-3 and TRBJ2-1, with TRBD2 as a possible D gene (5 bases). The germline V gene has CDR1 LGHNA and CDR2 YSLEER. With 5 bases removed from V and 9 bases from J, the gap between germline ends came to 17 bases. The CDR3 loop spans 14 amino acids. CDR3 nucleotide sequence: TGCGCCAGCAGCGAGGGTTCGGGTACAGTTGAGCAGTTCTTC. Protein product: CASSEGSGTVEQFF.

This clone was seen repeatedly, ten times or more. The rearrangement links TRBV29-1 to TRBJ1-2; tentatively, D is TRBD1 (5 bases). The V end lost 0 bases, the J end lost 2 bases, and 16 bases lay between the germline ends. The CDR3 totals 16 residues. Germline V lookup: CDR1 SQVTM, CDR2 ANQGSEA. CDR3 protein: CSVEEAWEGFNYGYTF. Written as DNA, the CDR3 is TGCAGCGTTGAAGAGGCTTGGGAGGGGTTCAACTATGGCTACACCTTC.

This clone was recorded once. J is TRBJ2-1 and V is TRBV10-3, with TRBD2 matching 8 bases. Germline V gives CDR1 ENHRY, CDR2 SYGVKD. Unmatched junction bases numbered 8, after V lost 6 bases and J lost 4 bases. This CDR3 is 15 amino acids long. The CDR3 DNA reads as TGTGCCATCAGCGAGACCGGGACTAGATACAATGAGCAGTTCTTC. It specifies CAISETGTRYNEQFF.

V is TRBV6-4 and J is TRBJ2-3, with 7 bases identical to TRBD2. Germline trimming cut 6 bases from V and 4 bases from J; bases unmatched to any gene: 13. The CDR3 spans 16 residues. CDR1 MRHNA and CDR2 SNTAGT come from the germline V gene. CDR3 nucleotides: TGTGCCAGCAGGACCCTGACTAGCAGCCGATCAGATACGCAGTATTTT. Its translation is CASRTLTSSRSDTQYF.

The chain recombines TRBV7-9 with TRBJ2-1; D possibly corresponds to TRBD2 (6 bases). This CDR3 is built from 18 residues. V shed 5 bases and J shed 0 bases, with 20 bases lying between them. Germline lookup yields CDR1 SEHNR and CDR2 FQNEAQ (reference sequence). The CDR3 protein is CASSPDPGTLSSYNEQFF. DNA for the CDR3: TGTGCCAGCAGCCCAGATCCCGGGACTTTAAGCTCCTACAATGAGCAGTTCTTC.